The T cell receptor (beta chain) under discussion was sequenced for a study of glioma-infiltrating T cells (dated by TCRdb to 2015 to 2016). In the study overall: Low-grade gliomas were WHO grade II oligodendrogliomas or astrocytomas, and glioblastomas were WHO grade IV tumors sampled at initial rather than recurrent diagnosis. The paired cohort was made up of three low-grade glioma patients, eight primary glioblastoma patients and three non-glioma patients who contributed non-neoplastic brain tissue. Sequencing of TCR alpha- and beta-chain repertoires was performed on glioma tissue, on non-neoplastic brain tissue, and on matched peripheral blood mononuclear cells. Blood libraries targeted roughly 4.5- to 10-fold sequencing coverage of about a million peripheral T cells. To gauge divergence between tissue and blood T-cell populations, every tissue-infiltrating repertoire was compared against the peripheral blood repertoire from the same patient. Before surgery, glioma patients were given dexamethasone for six or fewer days. Overall study results and their limits: Very few CDR3 sequences were found to be shared between tissue and blood, and this scarcity was attributed to high CDR3 diversity and limited sampling. A signature set of shared blood CDR3 motifs marked patients with low tissue-blood divergence and was depleted in highly divergent patients. VJ-independent divergence between tissue and blood was lower than expected in non-neoplastic patients but higher than expected in all gliomas, particularly low-grade gliomas. Group comparisons were based on small numbers of patients: three non-neoplastic, three low-grade glioma and 7 to 9 glioblastoma patients.

Immediately after resection, surgical brain or tumor specimens were cryofrozen in liquid nitrogen, and peripheral blood cells were collected at the same time. With respect to this clonotype: It has no known antigen specificity. This may be a read error: a much more frequent sequence differs by one nucleotide.

In the germline V gene (reference sequence), CDR1 corresponds to LNHNV and CDR2 to YYDKDF. V sheds 4 bases and J sheds 3 bases, leaving 9 bases between their ends. There are 13 amino acids in the CDR3, from cysteine to phenylalanine inclusive. Only the CDR3 part of the read is kept: 39 bases, read in frame from the first base. TCR alpha and beta CDR3 regions were amplified with the iRepertoire nested amplicon-rescue multiplex PCR (arm-PCR) platform from RNA. For one-step reverse transcription and amplification, roughly 85-400 ng of tissue mRNA or PBMC total RNA was used as input. Following bead purification, Illumina adapters were added by a secondary multiplex PCR, and libraries between 200 and 400 bp were gel-purified. Internal 6-nucleotide barcodes were carried by the libraries and were used for demultiplexing. Libraries were sequenced on an Illumina MiSeq with 2x220 or 2x250 nucleotide paired-end reads. Turning to the authors' computational methods: Paired reads were merged with FLASH 1.2.11 and aligned to the GRCh37 human genome with BWA-MEM before extracting TRA and TRB reads. An IMGT-derived reference of cassette sequences and CDR3 motifs, with pseudogenes included, was used for V and J assignment. Three-frame translation of reads was performed, and productive CDR3s were defined as those with a C...FGXG motif and no stop codons. A clonotype was defined as a unique combination of a V-J cassette pair and a CDR3 amino acid sequence. Reads were filtered by Hamming distance, thresholded by each sample's sequence error rate in mapped regions. TCRdb trimmed public reads at Q25 via fastp, called clones via MiXCR and kept in-frame beta chains. Each entry merges the rows of one CDR3 protein and shows their most common DNA and genes. It is TCRdb's table, rather than the study itself, that gives the V and J calls and clone size. The sample table contains 300,000 to 450,000 distinct CDR3 sequences; only one count was recorded for about two fifths of them. About 12% of the sample is held by the ten biggest clonotypes.

What was sequenced was glioma tissue, nonneoplastic brain tissue, or PBMCs (not recorded which). The rearrangement joined TRBV15 to TRBJ1-1; no D gene call is confident. The TCR comes from a human donor with low-grade glioma or glioblastoma, undergoing nonglioma brain surgery, or in good health (not recorded which). For the CDR3, the sequence is CATSKFPHTEAFF. The sequenced DNA is TGTGCCACCAGCAAATTCCCACACACTGAAGCTTTCTTT.